Listed below are T cell receptor beta chains from one sample, sequenced in a study of beta chain features in type 1 diabetes. Generated by immunoSEQ multiplex PCR, the TCRdb table keeps only in-frame clones and is missing some. The table includes under 250,000 clones, roughly 14% detected once. What was sequenced was naive CD4+ T cells from blood. All receptors come from a woman aged 40 to 55 in good health. Both conserved end residues are part of each CDR3. A D gene is named only where the DNA matches it firmly. Size values are once, few and many counts, or a class for expanded clones, and some rows have none.

j_call,d_call,v_call,clone_size,cdr3_aa,cdr3_nt
TRBJ1-2,.,TRBV7-2,few,CASSDQQGPRGYTF,TGTGCCAGCAGCGATCAACAGGGACCGCGTGGCTACACCTTC
TRBJ1-1,TRBD1,TRBV9,few,CASSDRGKSFF,TGTGCCAGCAGCGACAGGGGGAAATCTTTCTTT
TRBJ1-1,.,TRBV7-2,few,CASSSRQVPEAFF,TGTGCCAGCAGCAGCCGACAGGTCCCCGAAGCTTTCTTT
TRBJ1-2,TRBD1,TRBV19,.,CASSIRDRVGGYTF,TGTGCCAGTAGTATCCGGGACAGGGTTGGCGGCTACACCTTC
TRBJ2-3,.,TRBV28,.,CASSLATRETIDTQYF,TGTGCCAGCAGTTTAGCTACCCGGGAGACGATAGATACGCAGTATTTT
TRBJ2-3,TRBD2,TRBV15,.,CAIRTSGSTDTQYF,TGTGCCATTCGGACTAGCGGGAGCACAGATACGCAGTATTTT
TRBJ2-1,.,TRBV2,.,CASSGSVSGTLFYNEQFF,TGTGCCAGCAGTGGATCCGTCAGCGGGACACTTTTTTACAATGAGCAGTTCTTC
TRBJ2-1,.,TRBV10-3,many,CAISGDIEQFF,TGTGCCATCAGTGGGGACATTGAGCAGTTCTTC
TRBJ1-6,.,TRBV18,.,CASSFSGSYNSPLHF,TGTGCCAGCTCATTTAGCGGCTCCTATAATTCACCCCTCCACTTT
TRBJ2-2,.,TRBV7-6,.,CAVGQGSGELFF,TGTGCCGTCGGGCAGGGGTCCGGGGAGCTGTTTTTT
TRBJ1-2,.,TRBV9,few,CASTPGAPRGLTYGYTF,TGTGCCAGCACCCCAGGGGCTCCCCGGGGCCTAACCTATGGCTACACCTTC
TRBJ1-2,TRBD1,TRBV9,.,CASSVWDRVAYGYTF,TGTGCCAGCAGCGTCTGGGACAGGGTGGCCTATGGCTACACCTTC
TRBJ1-2,.,TRBV4-3,.,CASSQDPQGYGYTF,TGCGCCAGCAGCCAAGACCCACAGGGCTATGGCTACACCTTC
TRBJ1-1,.,TRBV29-1,few,CSVRHQTEAFF,TGCAGCGTCCGACACCAAACTGAAGCTTTCTTT
TRBJ1-4,.,TRBV18,.,CASSPMPGNEKLFF,TGTGCCAGCTCACCAATGCCGGGTAATGAAAAACTGTTTTTT
TRBJ2-3,TRBD2,TRBV13,few,CASSLRLAVTDTQYF,TGTGCCAGCAGCTTAAGGCTAGCGGTCACAGATACGCAGTATTTT
TRBJ1-1,TRBD1,TRBV9,few,CASSVETGAEAFF,TGTGCCAGCAGCGTAGAGACAGGGGCTGAAGCTTTCTTT